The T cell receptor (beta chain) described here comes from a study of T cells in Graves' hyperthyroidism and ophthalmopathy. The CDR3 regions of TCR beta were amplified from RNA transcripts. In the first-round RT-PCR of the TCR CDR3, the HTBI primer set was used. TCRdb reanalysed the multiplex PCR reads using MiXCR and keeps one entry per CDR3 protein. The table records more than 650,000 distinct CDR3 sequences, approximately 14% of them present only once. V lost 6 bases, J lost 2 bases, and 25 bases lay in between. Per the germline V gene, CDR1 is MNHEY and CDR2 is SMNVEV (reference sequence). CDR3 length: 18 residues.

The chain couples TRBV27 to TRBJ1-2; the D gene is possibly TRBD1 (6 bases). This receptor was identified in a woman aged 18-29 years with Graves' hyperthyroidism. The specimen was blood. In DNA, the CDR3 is TGTGCCAGCAGCAGGACAGTCTTAGAAGTAGAGCTCAACTATGGCTACACCTTC. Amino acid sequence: CASSRTVLEVELNYGYTF.